This T cell receptor (beta chain) was recovered during a study of cytomegalovirus exposure and HLA in healthy donors. Notes on the study in general: Researchers reported that three CMV-associated chains were confirmed in vitro as CMV antigen-specific.

The assay was immunoSEQ multiplex PCR, and TCRdb's table has in-frame clones only and misses some. Found here are under 200,000 clones, nearly 90% of them singletons; the top ten hold 3.5% to 4.5%. The CDR3 is made up of 18 amino acids. The germline CDR1 and CDR2 sequences are SEHNR and FQNEAQ (reference sequence). The trim removed 6 bases at V and 4 bases at J, leaving 17 bases unmatched. For this clone: The antigen is not known.

Sequences were obtained from PBMCs. The receptor was derived from a man aged 18 to 35 in good health and CMV-seropositive. The gene calls are TRBV7-9 and TRBJ1-1, with TRBD1 matching over 10 bases. The CDR3 DNA follows: TGTGCCAGCAGAGCCACTGTCCGGGACAGGGGACTTGGCACTGAAGCTTTCTTT. This encodes CASRATVRDRGLGTEAFF.